One sample yielded the 12 T cell receptor beta chains listed below, sequenced in a study of cytomegalovirus exposure and HLA in healthy donors. Libraries were prepared by immunoSEQ multiplex PCR; TCRdb keeps only in-frame clonotypes and omits some of them. Of some 140,000 clones listed, approximately 82% are singletons. Input material: PBMCs. These receptors originate from a man aged 25 to 40 in good health and CMV-seropositive.

The chain links TRBV5-5 to TRBJ1-1; TRBD1 agrees at 8 bases. The CDR3 length is 17 residues. The trim removed 2 bases at V and 3 bases at J, leaving 12 bases unmatched. Germline CDR1 and CDR2: SGHKS and YYEKEE (reference sequence). The CDR3 DNA reads as TGTGCCAGCAGCTTCCCCTTTACCTCAGGGGGCCACACTGAAGCTTTCTTT. Amino acid sequence: CASSFPFTSGGHTEAFF.

The chain recombines TRBV7-9 with TRBJ2-2; TRBD2 matches at 12 bases. The V and J ends lost 3 bases and 3 bases, in that order; junction bases with no gene match: 8. Germline CDR1 reads SEHNR; CDR2 reads FQNEAQ (reference sequence). This CDR3 spans 18 amino acids. The CDR3 loop reads CASSFPTSGSTDTGELFF. CDR3 DNA: TGTGCCAGCAGCTTTCCGACTAGCGGGAGTACGGACACCGGGGAGCTGTTTTTT.

The chain combines TRBV15 with TRBJ2-1; D perhaps matches TRBD2 (5 bases). This CDR3 has 18 amino acids. Per the germline V gene, CDR1 is LNHNV and CDR2 is YYDKDF (reference sequence). Between the trimmed V and J ends, which lost 5 bases and 3 bases, there was a span of 23 bases. Here the CDR3 reads CATSGTPEFTRHYNEQFF. Here the CDR3 DNA reads TGTGCCACCAGCGGAACCCCAGAATTTACTAGACACTACAATGAGCAGTTCTTC.

The chain employs TRBV2 and TRBJ1-1; D gene unclear. This CDR3 is built from 14 residues. Germline loops: CDR1 SNHLY, CDR2 FYNNEI. Trimming took 4 bases from V and 7 from J, leaving 16 bases between them. Here the CDR3 DNA reads TGTGCCAGCAGTGGGAGCGGGCCAAGGAATGAAGCTTTCTTT. It specifies CASSGSGPRNEAFF.

CDR3 sequence reads: CASSQGSTSGRAETQYF. The CDR3 coding sequence is TGCGCCAGCAGCCAAGGGTCGACTAGCGGGAGGGCTGAGACCCAGTACTTC. The chain employs TRBV4-1 and TRBJ2-5; 14 nucleotides match TRBD2. There are 17 residues in the CDR3. The J segment lost 5 bases and the V segment lost 1 base, leaving 6 bases of the junction unmatched. Germline CDR1 and CDR2: MGHRA and YSYEKL.

The chain employs TRBV7-2 and TRBJ1-5; D ambiguous. The CDR3 length is 15 residues. The V end lost 1 base, the J end lost 0 bases, and 7 bases lay between the germline ends. The germline gives CDR1 SGHTA, CDR2 FQGNSA. In DNA, the CDR3 is TGTGCCAGCAGCTTAGTGGGCAATAGCAATCAGCCCCAGCATTTT. It translates to CASSLVGNSNQPQHF.

This clone was recorded once. V and J are TRBV29-1 and TRBJ2-1; D is perhaps TRBD2 (6 bases). Germline loops: CDR1 SQVTM, CDR2 ANQGSEA. The CDR3 sequence is 13 residues long. V lost 7 bases and J lost 2, with 12 bases in between. CDR3 bases: TGCAGCGCGGCTGGCGGGGCCTACAATGAGCAGTTCTTC. Encoded protein: CSAAGGAYNEQFF.

The chain combines TRBV10-2 with TRBJ1-1; 8 bases are shared with TRBD1. Germline V lookup: CDR1 WSHSY, CDR2 SAAADI. The CDR3 consists of 14 residues. V lost 7 bases, J lost 4 bases, and 8 bases stayed unmatched. CDR3 in amino acids: CASIDRGSGTEAFF. The CDR3, as DNA: TGCGCCAGCATTGACAGGGGCAGTGGCACTGAAGCTTTCTTT.

The gene calls are TRBV14 and TRBJ1-2; TRBD1 matches at 7 bases. The junction had 8 bases not matched to a gene; V was cut back by 1 base and J by 6 bases. The CDR3 is made up of 15 amino acids. Germline CDR1 SGHDN, CDR2 FVKESK. CDR3 amino acids: CASSQAGTVDHGYTF. The CDR3 DNA reads TGTGCCAGCAGCCAAGCCGGGACAGTCGATCATGGCTACACCTTC.

The gene calls are TRBV6-1 and TRBJ1-1; D remains ambiguous. V was cut by 1 base and J by 3 bases, with 12 bases left in between. Germline V gene sequence: CDR1 MNHNS, CDR2 SASEGT. CDR3 size: 15 residues. This CDR3 is CASSEELGHDTEAFF. DNA of the CDR3: TGTGCCAGCAGTGAAGAATTGGGCCACGACACTGAAGCTTTCTTT.

This chain connects TRBV18 to TRBJ2-5; D is possibly TRBD2 (5 bases). CDR3 length equals 15 residues. Germline CDR1 is KGHSH and CDR2 is LQKENI. V was pared by 0 bases and J by 0 bases, with 8 bases between. The DNA for the CDR3 is TGTGCCAGCTCACCACCGTCCGGGGACCAAGAGACCCAGTACTTC. Residues: CASSPPSGDQETQYF.

The rearrangement links TRBV28 to TRBJ2-7, with a tentative D call TRBD1 (5 bases). Trimming cost V 2 bases and J 9 bases, with 11 bases left between them. Per the germline V gene, CDR1 is MDHEN and CDR2 is SYDVKM. The CDR3 covers 12 residues. Here the CDR3 DNA reads TGTGCCAGCAGTTTAGCGAACAGGCCGCAGTACTTC. As protein: CASSLANRPQYF.